This record concerns one TCR beta chain sequence. The target antigen is unknown. These data belong to a study of blood T cells in healthy people across ages. The CDR3 loop spans 14 amino acids. Between the trimmed V and J ends, which lost 3 bases and 10 bases, there was a span of 16 bases. The germline V gene has CDR1 SGHDT and CDR2 YYEEEE. Study-level results: Aged donors had fewer naive CD4+ cells and lower diversity than long-lived donors.

PCR was performed a second time for roughly 7 to 11 cycles using a sample-barcoded 5' primer and a J-beta primer mix. Unique molecular identifiers of 12 random nucleotides labeled each cDNA. TCRdb processed the 5' RACE reads anew with MiXCR; each CDR3 protein has one entry. The sample yields fewer than 1 million distinct CDR3 sequences, roughly 44% seen once. The sample consisted of blood. The sequence came from a man between 60 and 70 years old in good health. The chain uses TRBV5-6 and TRBJ1-4; unclear D gene. CDR3 DNA: TGTGCCAGCAGCTCGAATACTCCAAGTGGAAAACTGTTTTTT. Encoded protein: CASSSNTPSGKLFF.